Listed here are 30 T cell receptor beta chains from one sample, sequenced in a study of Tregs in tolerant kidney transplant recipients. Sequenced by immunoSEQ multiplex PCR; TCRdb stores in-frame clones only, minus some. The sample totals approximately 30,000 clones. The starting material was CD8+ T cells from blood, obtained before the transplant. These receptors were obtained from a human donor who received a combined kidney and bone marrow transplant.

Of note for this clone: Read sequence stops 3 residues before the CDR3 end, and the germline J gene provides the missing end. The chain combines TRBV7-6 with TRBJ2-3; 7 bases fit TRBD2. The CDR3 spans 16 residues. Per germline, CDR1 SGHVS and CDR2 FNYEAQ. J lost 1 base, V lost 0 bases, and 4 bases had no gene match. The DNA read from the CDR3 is TGTGCCAGCAGCTTAGCGCTAGCGGTAGGCACAGATACG. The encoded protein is CASSLALAVGTDT. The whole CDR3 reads CASSLALAVGTDTQYF.

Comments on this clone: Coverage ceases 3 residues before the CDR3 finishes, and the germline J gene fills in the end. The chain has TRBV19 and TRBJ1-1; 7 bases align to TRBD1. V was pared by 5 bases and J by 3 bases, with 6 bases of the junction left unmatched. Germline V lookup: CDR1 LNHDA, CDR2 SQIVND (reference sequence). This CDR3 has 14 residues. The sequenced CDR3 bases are TGTGCCAGTAGTCACAGGGGAGCGGACACTGAA. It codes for CASSHRGADTE. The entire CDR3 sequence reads CASSHRGADTEAFF.

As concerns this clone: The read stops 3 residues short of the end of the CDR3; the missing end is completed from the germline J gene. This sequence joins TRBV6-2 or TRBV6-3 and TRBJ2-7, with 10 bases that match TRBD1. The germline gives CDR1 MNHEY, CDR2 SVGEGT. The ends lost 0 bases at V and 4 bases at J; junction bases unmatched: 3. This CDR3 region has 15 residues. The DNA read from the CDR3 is TGTGCCAGCAGTTACTCCGGGACAGGGGATTACGAG. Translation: CASSYSGTGDYE. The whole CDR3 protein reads CASSYSGTGDYEQYF.

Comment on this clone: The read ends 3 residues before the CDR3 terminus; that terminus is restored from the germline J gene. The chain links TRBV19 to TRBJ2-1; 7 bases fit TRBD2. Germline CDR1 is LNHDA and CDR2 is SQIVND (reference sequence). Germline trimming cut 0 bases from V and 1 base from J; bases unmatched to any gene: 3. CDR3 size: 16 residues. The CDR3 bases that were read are TGTGCCAGTAGTATAGATAGCGGGTTATCCTACAATGAG. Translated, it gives CASSIDSGLSYNE. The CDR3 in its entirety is CASSIDSGLSYNEQFF.

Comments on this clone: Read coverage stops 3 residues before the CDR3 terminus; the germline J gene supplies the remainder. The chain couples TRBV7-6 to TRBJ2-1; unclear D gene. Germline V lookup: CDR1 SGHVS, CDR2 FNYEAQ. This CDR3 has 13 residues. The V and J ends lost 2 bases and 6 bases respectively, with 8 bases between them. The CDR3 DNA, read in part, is TGTGCCAGCAGCTTACGTTCTAGCAATGAG. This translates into CASSLRSSNE. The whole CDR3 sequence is CASSLRSSNEQFF.

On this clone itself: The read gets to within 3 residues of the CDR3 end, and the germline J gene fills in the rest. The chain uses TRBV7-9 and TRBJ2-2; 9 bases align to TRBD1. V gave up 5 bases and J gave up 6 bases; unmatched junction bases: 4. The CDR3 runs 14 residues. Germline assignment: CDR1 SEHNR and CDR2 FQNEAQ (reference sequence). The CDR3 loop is CASSRTGAPGELFF. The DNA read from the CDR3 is TGTGCCAGCAGCCGGACAGGGGCCCCCGGGGAG.

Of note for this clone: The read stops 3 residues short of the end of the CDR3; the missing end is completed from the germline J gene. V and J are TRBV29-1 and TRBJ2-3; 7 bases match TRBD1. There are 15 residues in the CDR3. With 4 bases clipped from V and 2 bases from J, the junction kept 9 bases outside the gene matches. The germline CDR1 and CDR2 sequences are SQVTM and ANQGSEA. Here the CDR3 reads CSVGSQDRTTDTQYF. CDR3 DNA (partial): TGCAGCGTTGGGAGCCAGGACAGGACCACAGATACG.

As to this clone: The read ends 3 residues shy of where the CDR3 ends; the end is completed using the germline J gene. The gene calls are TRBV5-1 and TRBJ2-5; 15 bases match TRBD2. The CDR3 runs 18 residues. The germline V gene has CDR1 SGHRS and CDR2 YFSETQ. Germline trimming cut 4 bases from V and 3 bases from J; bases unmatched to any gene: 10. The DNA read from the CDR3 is TGCGCCAGCAGCATGGGACTAGCGGGAGGCGAGGGGAAAGAGACC. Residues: CASSMGLAGGEGKET. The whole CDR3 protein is CASSMGLAGGEGKETQYF.

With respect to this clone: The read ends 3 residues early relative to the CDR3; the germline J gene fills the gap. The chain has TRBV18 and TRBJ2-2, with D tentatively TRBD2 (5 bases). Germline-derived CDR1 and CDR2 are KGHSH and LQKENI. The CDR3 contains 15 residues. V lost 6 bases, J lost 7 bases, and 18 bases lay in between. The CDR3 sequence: CASSRFGRADGELFF. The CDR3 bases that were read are TGTGCCAGCTCCCGCTTCGGGCGGGCGGACGGGGAG. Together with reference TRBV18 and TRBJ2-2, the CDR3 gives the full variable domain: NAGVMQNPRHLVRRRGQEARLRCSPMKGHSHVYWYRQLPEEGLKFMVYLQKENIIDESGMPKERFSAEFPKEGPSILRIQQVVRGDSAAYFCASSRFGRADGELFFGEGSRLTVL.

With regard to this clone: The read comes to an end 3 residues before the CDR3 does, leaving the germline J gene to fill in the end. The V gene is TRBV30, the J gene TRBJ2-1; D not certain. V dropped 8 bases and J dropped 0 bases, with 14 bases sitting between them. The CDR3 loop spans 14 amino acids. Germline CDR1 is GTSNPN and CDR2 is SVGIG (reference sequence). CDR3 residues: CALARVSSYNEQFF. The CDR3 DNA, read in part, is TGTGCCCTCGCCCGGGTGAGCTCCTACAATGAG.

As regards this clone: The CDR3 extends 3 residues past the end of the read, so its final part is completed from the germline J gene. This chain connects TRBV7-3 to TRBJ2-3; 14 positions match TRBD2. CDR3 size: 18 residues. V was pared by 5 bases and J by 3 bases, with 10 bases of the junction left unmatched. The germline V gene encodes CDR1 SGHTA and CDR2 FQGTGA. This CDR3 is CASSPGGLAGVGTDTQYF. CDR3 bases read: TGTGCCAGCAGCCCAGGGGGACTAGCGGGAGTTGGTACAGATACG.

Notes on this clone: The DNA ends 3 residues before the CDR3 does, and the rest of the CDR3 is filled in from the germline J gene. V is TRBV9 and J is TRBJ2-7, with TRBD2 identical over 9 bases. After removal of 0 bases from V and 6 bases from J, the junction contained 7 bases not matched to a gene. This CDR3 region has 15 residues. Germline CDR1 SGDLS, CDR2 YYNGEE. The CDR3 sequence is CASSVVREGRCEQYF. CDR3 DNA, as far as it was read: TGTGCCAGCAGCGTAGTGCGGGAGGGCCGGTGCGAG.

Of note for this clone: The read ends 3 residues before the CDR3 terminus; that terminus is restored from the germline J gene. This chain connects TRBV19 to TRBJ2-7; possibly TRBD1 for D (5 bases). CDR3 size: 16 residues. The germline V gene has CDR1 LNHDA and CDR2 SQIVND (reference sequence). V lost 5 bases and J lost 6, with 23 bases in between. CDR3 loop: CASSSAEAGPYGEQYF. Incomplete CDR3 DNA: TGTGCCAGTAGTTCCGCTGAGGCAGGGCCCTACGGCGAG.

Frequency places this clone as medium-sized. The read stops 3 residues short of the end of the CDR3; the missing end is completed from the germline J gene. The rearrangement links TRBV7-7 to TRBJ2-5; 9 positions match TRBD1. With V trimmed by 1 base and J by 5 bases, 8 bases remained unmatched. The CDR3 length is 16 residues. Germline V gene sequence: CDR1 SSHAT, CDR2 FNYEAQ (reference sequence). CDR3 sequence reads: CASSLGTGVFGETQYF. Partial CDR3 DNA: TGTGCCAGCAGCTTAGGGACAGGGGTTTTCGGCGAGACC.

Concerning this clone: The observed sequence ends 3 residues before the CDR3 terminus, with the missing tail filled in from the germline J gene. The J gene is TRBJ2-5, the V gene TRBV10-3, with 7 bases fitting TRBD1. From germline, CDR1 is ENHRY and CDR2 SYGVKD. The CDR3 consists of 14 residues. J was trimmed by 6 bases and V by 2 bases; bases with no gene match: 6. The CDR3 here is CAISEGDRVKTQYF. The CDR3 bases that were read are TGTGCCATCAGTGAGGGAGACAGGGTCAAGACC.

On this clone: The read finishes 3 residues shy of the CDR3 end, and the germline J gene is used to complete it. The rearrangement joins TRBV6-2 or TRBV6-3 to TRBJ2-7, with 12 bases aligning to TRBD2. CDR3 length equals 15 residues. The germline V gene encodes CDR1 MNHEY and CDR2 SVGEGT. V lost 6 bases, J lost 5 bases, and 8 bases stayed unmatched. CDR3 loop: CASRRTSGIRDEQYF. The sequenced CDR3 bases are TGTGCCAGCAGACGGACTAGCGGGATACGAGACGAG.

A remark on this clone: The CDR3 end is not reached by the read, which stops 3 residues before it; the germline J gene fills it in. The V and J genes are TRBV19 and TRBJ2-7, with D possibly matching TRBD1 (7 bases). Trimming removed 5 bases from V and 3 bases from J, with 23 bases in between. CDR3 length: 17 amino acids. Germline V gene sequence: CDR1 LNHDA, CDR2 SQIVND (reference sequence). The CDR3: CASSPGAAGQALYEQYF. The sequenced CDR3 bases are TGTGCCAGTAGTCCGGGGGCCGCAGGACAGGCTCTCTACGAG.

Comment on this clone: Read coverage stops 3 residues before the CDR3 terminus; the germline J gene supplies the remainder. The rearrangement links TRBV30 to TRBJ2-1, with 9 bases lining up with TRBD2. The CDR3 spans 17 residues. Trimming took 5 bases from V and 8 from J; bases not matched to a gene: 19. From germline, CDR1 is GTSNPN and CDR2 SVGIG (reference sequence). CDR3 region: CAWVDLRREGRWDEQFF. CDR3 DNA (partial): TGTGCCTGGGTAGATTTGAGGCGGGAGGGCCGGTGGGATGAG. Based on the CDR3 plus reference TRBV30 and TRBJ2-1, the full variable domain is SQTIHQWPATLVQPVGSPLSLECTVEGTSNPNLYWYRQAAGRGLQLLFYSVGIGQISSEVPQNLSASRPQDRQFILSSKKLLLSDSGFYLCAWVDLRREGRWDEQFFGPGTRLTVL.

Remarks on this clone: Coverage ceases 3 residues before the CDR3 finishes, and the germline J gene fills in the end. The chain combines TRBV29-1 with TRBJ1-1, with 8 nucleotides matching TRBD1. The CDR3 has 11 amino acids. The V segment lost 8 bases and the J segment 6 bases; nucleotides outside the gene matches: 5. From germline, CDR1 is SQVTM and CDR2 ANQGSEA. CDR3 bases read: TGCAGCTCAGACAGGGGTTCTGAA. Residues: CSSDRGSE. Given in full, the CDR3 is CSSDRGSEAFF.

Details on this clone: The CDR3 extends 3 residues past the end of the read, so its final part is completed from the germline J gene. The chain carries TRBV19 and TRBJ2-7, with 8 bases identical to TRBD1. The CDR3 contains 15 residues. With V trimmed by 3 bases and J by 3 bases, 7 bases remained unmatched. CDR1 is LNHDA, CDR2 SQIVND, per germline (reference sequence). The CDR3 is CASSIGQGVRYEQYF. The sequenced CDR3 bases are TGTGCCAGTAGTATCGGACAGGGCGTCCGCTACGAG. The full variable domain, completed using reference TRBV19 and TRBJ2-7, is DGGITQSPKYLFRKEGQNVTLSCEQNLNHDAMYWYRQDPGQGLRLIYYSQIVNDFQKGDIAEGYSVSREKKESFPLTVTSAQKNPTAFYLCASSIGQGVRYEQYFGPGTRLTVT.

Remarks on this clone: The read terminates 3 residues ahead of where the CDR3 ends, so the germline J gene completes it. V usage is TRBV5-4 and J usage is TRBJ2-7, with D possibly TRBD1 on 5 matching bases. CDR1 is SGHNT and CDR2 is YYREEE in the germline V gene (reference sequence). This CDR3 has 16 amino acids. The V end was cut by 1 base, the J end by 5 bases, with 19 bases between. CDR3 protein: CASSLRGKSSLHEQYF. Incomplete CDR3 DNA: TGTGCCAGCAGCTTGAGGGGTAAATCCTCTCTCCACGAG.

The chain's CDR3 is CASSTSGSYNEQFF. CDR3 bases read: TGTGCCAGCAGCACTAGCGGGAGTTACAATGAG. The V gene is TRBV7-9, the J gene TRBJ2-1; 11 bases map to TRBD2. The missing CDR3 end, 3 residues past where the read stops, is filled in from the germline J gene. Germline CDR1 is SEHNR and CDR2 is FQNEAQ (reference sequence). The CDR3 contains 14 residues. The ends lost 5 bases at V and 4 bases at J; junction bases unmatched: 1.

Partial CDR3 DNA: TGTGCCAGCAGCTTTCAGGGAATCAACTACGAG. Amino acids: CASSFQGINYE. The whole CDR3 sequence is CASSFQGINYEQYF. V is TRBV5-6 and J is TRBJ2-7, with a weak D call TRBD1 (5 bases). Coverage ceases 3 residues before the CDR3 finishes, and the germline J gene fills in the end. Trimming shortened V by 2 bases and J by 3 bases, and 12 bases separated the two germline ends. The length of the CDR3 is 14 residues. The germline CDR1 and CDR2 sequences are SGHDT and YYEEEE. Combining the CDR3 with reference TRBV5-6 and TRBJ2-7 gives the whole variable domain DAGVTQSPTHLIKTRGQQVTLRCSPKSGHDTVSWYQQALGQGPQFIFQYYEEEERQRGNFPDRFSGHQFPNYSSELNVNALLLGDSALYLCASSFQGINYEQYFGPGTRLTVT.

The CDR3 protein is CAWSSGDEQFF. The covered CDR3 bases are TGTGCCTGGAGCTCAGGGGATGAG. J is TRBJ2-1 and V is TRBV30, with a possible D match to TRBD1 (6 bases). The CDR3 end falls 3 residues outside the read, so it is completed with the germline J gene. From germline, CDR1 is GTSNPN and CDR2 SVGIG (reference sequence). Trimming stripped 3 bases from V and 8 bases from J, with 8 bases between. The CDR3 runs to 11 residues.

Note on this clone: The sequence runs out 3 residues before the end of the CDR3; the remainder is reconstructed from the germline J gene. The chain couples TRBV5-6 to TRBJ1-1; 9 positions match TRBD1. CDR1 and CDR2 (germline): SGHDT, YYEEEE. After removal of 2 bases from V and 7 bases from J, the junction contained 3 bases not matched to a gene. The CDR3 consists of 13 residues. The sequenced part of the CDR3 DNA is TGTGCCAGCAGCTTCGGACAGGGGTTTGAA. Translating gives CASSFGQGFE. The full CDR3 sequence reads CASSFGQGFEAFF.

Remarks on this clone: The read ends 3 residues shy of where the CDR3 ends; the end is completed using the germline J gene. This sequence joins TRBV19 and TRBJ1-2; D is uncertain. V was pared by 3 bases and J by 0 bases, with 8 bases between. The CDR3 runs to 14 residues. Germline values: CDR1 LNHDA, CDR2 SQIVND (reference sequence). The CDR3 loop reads CASSITPPNYGYTF. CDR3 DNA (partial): TGTGCCAGTAGTATCACACCCCCTAACTATGGC.

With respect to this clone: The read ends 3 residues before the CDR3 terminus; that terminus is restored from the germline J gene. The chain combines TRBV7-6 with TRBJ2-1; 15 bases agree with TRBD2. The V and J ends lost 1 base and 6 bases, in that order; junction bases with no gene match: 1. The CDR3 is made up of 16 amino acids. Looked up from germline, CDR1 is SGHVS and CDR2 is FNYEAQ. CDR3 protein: CASSLGTSGRANEQFF. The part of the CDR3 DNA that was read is TGTGCCAGCAGCTTAGGGACTAGCGGGAGGGCCAATGAG. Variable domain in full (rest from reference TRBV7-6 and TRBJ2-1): GAGVSQSPRYKVTKRGQDVALRCDPISGHVSLYWYRQALGQGPEFLTYFNYEAQQDKSGLPNDRFSAERPEGSISTLTIQRTEQRDSAMYRCASSLGTSGRANEQFFGPGTRLTVL.

CDR3 amino acids: CASSLSAGTSGTLYNEQFF. CDR3 DNA (partial): TGTGCCAGCAGCCTTAGCGCCGGGACTAGCGGGACCCTCTACAATGAG. This chain uses TRBV14 with TRBJ2-1, with 13 bases that match TRBD2. Coverage ceases 3 residues before the CDR3 finishes, and the germline J gene fills in the end. Germline CDR1 and CDR2: SGHDN and FVKESK. This CDR3 has 19 residues. V gave up 4 bases and J gave up 3 bases; unmatched junction bases: 12.

Here the CDR3 reads CSVPTGYTYNEQFF. The part of the CDR3 DNA that was read is TGCAGCGTCCCGACAGGGTACACCTACAATGAG. The gene calls are TRBV29-1 and TRBJ2-1; 7 positions agree with TRBD1. The read finishes 3 residues shy of the CDR3 end, and the germline J gene is used to complete it. Trimming at V came to 6 bases and at J to 2 bases, leaving 7 bases not matched to a gene. This CDR3 has 14 residues. The germline V gene encodes CDR1 SQVTM and CDR2 ANQGSEA.

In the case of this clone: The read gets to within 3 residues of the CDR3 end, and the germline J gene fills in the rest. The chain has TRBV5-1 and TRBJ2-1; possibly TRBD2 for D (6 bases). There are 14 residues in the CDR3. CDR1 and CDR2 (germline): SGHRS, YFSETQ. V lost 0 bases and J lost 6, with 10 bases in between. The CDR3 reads CASSLAWGLNEQFF. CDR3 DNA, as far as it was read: TGCGCCAGCAGCTTGGCTTGGGGACTCAATGAG.